The present T cell receptor (beta chain) was sequenced within a study of T cell clones after liver transplantation. Generated by immunoSEQ multiplex PCR, the TCRdb table keeps only in-frame clones and is missing some. The top ten clones hold 0.65% to 0.85% of a sample with about 71,000 clones, about 80% of them seen once. The V gene's germline CDR1 is MNHNY and CDR2 SVGAGI (reference sequence). The CDR3 extends over 11 amino acids. The V and J ends lost 2 bases and 4 bases respectively, with 3 bases between them. Thawed unstimulated PBMCs were FACS-sorted by CD3, CD4 and CD8 into two populations. Specimen: CD4+ T cells from blood, collected 12 months after liver transplant. The sequence came from a human patient who received a liver transplant. Some T cells could come from the graft donor. V is TRBV6-6 and J is TRBJ2-7; no definite D call. The CDR3 nucleotides are TGTGCCAGCAGTTACCGGTACGAGCAGTACTTC. Its translation: CASSYRYEQYF.